This T cell receptor beta chain was sequenced in a study of vaccination and CD4 T cells after COVID-19. Turning to the study itself: Convalescent persons amounted to six males plus four females, two of whom were Hispanic. Median time from second vaccine dose to sampling was 72 days (14 to 241).

Documented treatment: approximately 11-day PBMC culture with coronavirus spike peptide pools or control peptides (ViraFEST assay). With regard to this clonotype: Its antigen remains unknown.

Scientists ran DNA taken from cultured CD4+ T cells through the Oncomine TCR Beta short-read assay for sequencing. Genomic DNA was drawn out of CD4+ T cells grown in culture. TCRdb re-analysed the PCR reads in MiXCR, keeping a single row per CDR3 protein. The repertoire has some 9,000 distinct CDR3 sequences, 50% to 60% of them found once; the top ten carry under 20%. Germline V gene data show CDR1 as MNHEY and CDR2 as SVGEGT. CDR3 length: 15 amino acids. With 7 bases clipped from V and 5 bases from J, the junction kept 7 bases outside the gene matches. This chain uses TRBV6-2 or TRBV6-3 with TRBJ2-1; 11 nucleotides line up with TRBD2. The sequencing input was CD4+ T cells from blood, cultured in vitro. The sequence came from a human donor who had recovered from COVID-19. CDR3 in DNA: TGTGCCAGCAACCCGGGACTAGCGGTCCACAATGAGCAGTTCTTC. Its translation: CASNPGLAVHNEQFF.